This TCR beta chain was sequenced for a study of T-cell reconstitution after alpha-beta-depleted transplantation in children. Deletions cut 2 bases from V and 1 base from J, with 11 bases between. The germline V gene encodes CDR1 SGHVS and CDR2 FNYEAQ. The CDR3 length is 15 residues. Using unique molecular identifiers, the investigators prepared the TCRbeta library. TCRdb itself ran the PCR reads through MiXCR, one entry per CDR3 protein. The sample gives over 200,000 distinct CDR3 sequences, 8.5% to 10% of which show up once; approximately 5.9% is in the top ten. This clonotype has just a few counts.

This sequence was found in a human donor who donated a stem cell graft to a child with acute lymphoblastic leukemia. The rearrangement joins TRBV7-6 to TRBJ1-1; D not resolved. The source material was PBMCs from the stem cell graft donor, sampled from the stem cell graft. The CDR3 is CASSLSTGGNTEAFF. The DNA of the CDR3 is TGTGCCAGCAGCTTAAGTACGGGTGGGAACACTGAAGCTTTCTTT.